Shown below are 9 T cell receptor beta chains from a single sample sequenced in a study of blood T cell repertoires in COVID-19. Sequenced by immunoSEQ multiplex PCR; TCRdb stores in-frame clones only, minus some. Among tens of thousands of clones listed, approximately 82% were seen once. The sample taken for sequencing was peripheral blood. The source of these receptors is a human donor in a cohort sampled during active COVID-19.

This clone has just a few counts. The chain combines TRBV5-4 with TRBJ2-7, with 10 positions matching TRBD1. This CDR3 has 16 residues. The junction had 10 bases not matched to a gene; V was cut back by 2 bases and J by 5 bases. CDR1 SGHNT and CDR2 YYREEE come from the germline V gene (reference sequence). CDR3 nucleotide sequence: TGTGCCAGCAGCTTTCGTACCTACGGGACAGGGGACGAGCAGTACTTC. Its translation: CASSFRTYGTGDEQYF.

The V call is TRBV7-9, the J call TRBJ1-1; D might be TRBD1 (5 bases). Per germline, CDR1 SEHNR and CDR2 FQNEAQ (reference sequence). Trimming stripped 3 bases from V and 4 bases from J, with 9 bases between. The CDR3 totals 13 residues. The CDR3 reads CASSLDTFTEAFF. The CDR3 coding sequence is TGTGCCAGCAGCTTGGACACGTTCACTGAAGCTTTCTTT.

V usage is TRBV7-9 and J usage is TRBJ1-4; weak D call: TRBD1 (5 bases). Trimming shortened V by 3 bases and J by 2 bases, and 7 bases separated the two germline ends. The CDR3 has 14 amino acids. CDR1 and CDR2 (germline): SEHNR, FQNEAQ (reference sequence). The DNA of the CDR3 is TGTGCCAGCAGCTTGGGGGGGACTAATGAAAAACTGTTTTTT. It codes for CASSLGGTNEKLFF.

This rearrangement joins TRBV6-5 to TRBJ1-2, with D perhaps TRBD1 (5 bases). The CDR3 loop spans 14 amino acids. V gave up 8 bases and J gave up 4 bases, with 17 bases separating them. Germline-derived CDR1 and CDR2 are MNHEY and SVGAGI. The CDR3 DNA sequence: TGTGCCAGCGGAGGGGACGCCGACGGCTATGGCTACACCTTC. This gives the protein CASGGDADGYGYTF.

This clone appeared once. The rearrangement links TRBV29-1 to TRBJ2-7; 9 positions agree with TRBD1. Germline CDR1 is SQVTM and CDR2 is ANQGSEA. V lost 4 bases and J lost 2; bases outside the gene matches: 6. This CDR3 contains 14 residues. CDR3 amino acids: CSVGFGTGTYEQYF. CDR3 nucleotide sequence: TGCAGCGTTGGTTTCGGGACAGGGACCTACGAGCAGTACTTC.

This clone was seen at least ten times. Other DNA sequences from this sample encode an identical CDR3 as well. The rearrangement links TRBV19 to TRBJ1-5; no clear D gene. The CDR3 has 12 residues. The ends were cut back, 3 bases at V and 7 bases at J, with 7 bases in the middle. CDR1 and CDR2 (germline): LNHDA, SQIVND (reference sequence). The CDR3 protein is CASSIGGQPQHF. CDR3 DNA sequence: TGTGCCAGTAGTATCGGAGGGCAGCCCCAGCATTTT.

The chain joins TRBV19 to TRBJ2-5; 7 positions match TRBD1. Looked up from germline, CDR1 is LNHDA and CDR2 is SQIVND (reference sequence). The CDR3 consists of 13 residues. Trimming cost V 4 bases and J 9 bases; bases outside gene matches: 8. DNA of the CDR3: TGTGCCAGTAGTACGGGACAGTCGGGCTCCCAGTACTTC. It yields the protein CASSTGQSGSQYF.

The V call is TRBV15, the J call TRBJ2-2; 10 bases map to TRBD2. This CDR3 has 22 amino acids. J was trimmed by 5 bases and V by 1 base; bases with no gene match: 22. Germline lookup yields CDR1 LNHNV and CDR2 YYDKDF (reference sequence). CDR3 sequence: CATSRVQRGGLRVRERTGELFF. CDR3 bases: TGTGCCACCAGCAGAGTCCAGCGGGGGGGCCTTAGAGTTCGAGAAAGGACCGGGGAGCTGTTTTTT. The full variable domain, rest sourced from reference TRBV15 and TRBJ2-2, is DAMVIQNPRYQVTQFGKPVTLSCSQTLNHNVMYWYQQKSSQAPKLLFHYYDKDFNNEADTPDNFQSRRPNTSFCFLDIRSPGLGDTAMYLCATSRVQRGGLRVRERTGELFFGEGSRLTVL.

The V gene is TRBV3-1 (or the pseudogene TRBV3-2), the J gene TRBJ2-3; D gene unclear. Trimming pared 2 bases from V and 2 bases from J, leaving 14 bases between. Per germline, CDR1 LGHDT and CDR2 YNNKEL (reference sequence). The CDR3 length is 16 residues. For the CDR3, the DNA is TGTGCCAGCAGCCAATTCGGTCTAGTAACCACAGATACGCAGTATTTT. This encodes CASSQFGLVTTDTQYF.